These 5 T cell receptor beta chains were sequenced from one sample in a study of blood T cell repertoires in COVID-19. Profiled with immunoSEQ multiplex PCR; TCRdb holds only in-frame clones, not every one. The sample contains roughly 200,000 clones, 80% to 95% of which appear only once. The sample comprised peripheral blood. These receptors all stem from a man in his fifties or sixties with acute or convalescent COVID-19.

The chain is built from TRBV10-3 and TRBJ1-4, with unresolved D. V lost 3 bases and J lost 0, with 11 bases in between. The CDR3 length is 16 residues. The V gene's germline CDR1 is ENHRY and CDR2 SYGVKD. The CDR3 DNA is TGTGCCATCAGTGACGGGGTTGGGGCAACTAATGAAAAACTGTTTTTT. Protein sequence: CAISDGVGATNEKLFF.

This clone appeared once. J is TRBJ1-1 and V is TRBV7-8; D unclear. V lost 5 bases and J lost 5, with 15 bases in between. The CDR3 is made up of 14 amino acids. CDR1 SGHVS and CDR2 FQNEAQ come from the germline V gene. The CDR3 DNA reads as TGTGCCAGCAGCAAGCGGTTAAGCGATACTGAAGCTTTCTTT. It translates to CASSKRLSDTEAFF.

This chain uses TRBV4-3 with TRBJ2-3; tentative D call: TRBD1 (5 bases). Trimming cost V 0 bases and J 2 bases, with 12 bases left between them. Germline assignment: CDR1 LGHNA and CDR2 YSLEER. The CDR3 length is 16 residues. As DNA, the CDR3 is TGCGCCAGCAGCCAAGATATAACAGGAGACACAGATACGCAGTATTTT. It is translated as CASSQDITGDTDTQYF.

V gene TRBV6-5 combines with J gene TRBJ1-6; no definite D call. V was clipped by 4 bases and J by 7 bases, with 11 bases between them. CDR3 size: 14 residues. In germline, CDR1 is MNHEY, CDR2 SVGAGI. The CDR3 is CASSLHGQNSPLHF. The CDR3 DNA follows: TGTGCCAGCAGTTTGCATGGGCAGAATTCACCCCTCCACTTT.

V usage is TRBV27 and J usage is TRBJ1-2, with 10 bases aligning to TRBD1. Unmatched junction bases numbered 6, after V lost 6 bases and J lost 8 bases. The CDR3 is 13 residues long. The germline V gene has CDR1 MNHEY and CDR2 SMNVEV (reference sequence). Here the CDR3 reads CASRRDRGFGYTF. The CDR3 DNA reads TGTGCCAGCAGACGGGACAGGGGTTTCGGCTACACCTTC.